This T cell receptor (beta chain) was found in a study of shared clonotypes between healthy human individuals. Across several immunoSEQ plates, the genomic DNA of each subset was split evenly. Generated by immunoSEQ multiplex PCR, the TCRdb table keeps only in-frame clones and is missing some. In the table there are over a million clones, about 70% of which are singletons. General study findings and limits: It was expected that sequencing depth would affect clonotype sharing among donors.

Germline V gives CDR1 LNHDA, CDR2 SQIVND (reference sequence). The CDR3 sequence is 15 residues long. Remarks on this clone: The antigen remains unidentified. A read error may produce the germline difference seen at one junction end. The same CDR3 is also encoded by other DNA sequences in this sample.

CD4+ cells were split into CD45RA+ naive and CD45RA-negative memory subsets. Source material: memory CD4+ T cells sorted from blood. The subset: CD45RA-negative fraction. The TCR sequence derives from a man aged 18-30 years in good health. The chain uses TRBV19 and TRBJ1-5; D gene uncertain. CDR3 sequence: CASSGRVRDNQPQHF. The CDR3 coding sequence is TGCGCCAGTAGCGGCCGGGTTAGGGACAATCAGCCCCAGCATTTT.